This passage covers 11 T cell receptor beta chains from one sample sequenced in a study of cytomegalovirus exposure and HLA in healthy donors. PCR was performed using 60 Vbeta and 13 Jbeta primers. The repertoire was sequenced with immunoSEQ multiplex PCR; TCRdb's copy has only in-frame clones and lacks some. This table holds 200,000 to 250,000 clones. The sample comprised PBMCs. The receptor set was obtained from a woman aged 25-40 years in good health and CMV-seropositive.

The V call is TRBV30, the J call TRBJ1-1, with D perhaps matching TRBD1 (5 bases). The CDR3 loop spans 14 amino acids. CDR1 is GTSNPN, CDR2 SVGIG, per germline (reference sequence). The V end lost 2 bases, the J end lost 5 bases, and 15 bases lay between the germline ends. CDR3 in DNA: TGTGCCTGGAGTCGGGGACTCGGAGGGACTGAAGCTTTCTTT. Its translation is CAWSRGLGGTEAFF.

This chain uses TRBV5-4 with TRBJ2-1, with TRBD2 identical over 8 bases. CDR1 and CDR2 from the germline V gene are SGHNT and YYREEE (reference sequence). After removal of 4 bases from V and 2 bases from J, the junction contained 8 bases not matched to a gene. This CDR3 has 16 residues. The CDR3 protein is CASSPRGAGAYNEQFF. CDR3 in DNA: TGTGCCAGCAGCCCCCGAGGAGCGGGAGCCTACAATGAGCAGTTCTTC.

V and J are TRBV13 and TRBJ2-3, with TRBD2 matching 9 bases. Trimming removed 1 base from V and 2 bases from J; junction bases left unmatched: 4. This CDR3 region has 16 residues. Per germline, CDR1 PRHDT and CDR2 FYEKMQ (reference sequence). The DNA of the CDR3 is TGTGCCAGCAGCTTAGTTAGCGGGAGTCCCACAGATACGCAGTATTTT. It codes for CASSLVSGSPTDTQYF. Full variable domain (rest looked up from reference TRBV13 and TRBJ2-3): AAGVIQSPRHLIKEKRETATLKCYPIPRHDTVYWYQQGPGQDPQFLISFYEKMQSDKGSIPDRFSAQQFSDYHSELNMSSLELGDSALYFCASSLVSGSPTDTQYFGPGTRLTVL.

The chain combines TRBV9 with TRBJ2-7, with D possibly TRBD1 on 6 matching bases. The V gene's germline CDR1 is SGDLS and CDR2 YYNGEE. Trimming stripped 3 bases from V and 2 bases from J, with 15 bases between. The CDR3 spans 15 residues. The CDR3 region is CASSESPGAAYEQYF. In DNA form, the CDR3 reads TGTGCCAGCAGCGAAAGCCCAGGGGCGGCCTACGAGCAGTACTTC.

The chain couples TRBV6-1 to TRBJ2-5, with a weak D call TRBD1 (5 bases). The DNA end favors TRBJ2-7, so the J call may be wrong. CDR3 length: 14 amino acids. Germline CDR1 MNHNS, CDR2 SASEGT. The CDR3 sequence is CASSSPGISYEQYF. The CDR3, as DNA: TGTGCCAGCAGTAGTCCAGGGATCTCCTACGAGCAGTACTTC.

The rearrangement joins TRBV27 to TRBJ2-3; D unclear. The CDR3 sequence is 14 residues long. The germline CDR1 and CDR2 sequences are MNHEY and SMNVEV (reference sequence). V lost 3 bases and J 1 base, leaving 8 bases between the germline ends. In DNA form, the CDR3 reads TGTGCCAGCAGTTTCGGTTTGGGCACAGATACGCAGTATTTT. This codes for CASSFGLGTDTQYF.

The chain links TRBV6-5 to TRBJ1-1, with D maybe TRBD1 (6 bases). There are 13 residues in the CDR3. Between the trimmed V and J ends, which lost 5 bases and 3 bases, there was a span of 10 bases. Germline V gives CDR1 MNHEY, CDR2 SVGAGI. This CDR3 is CASSEQGYTEAFF. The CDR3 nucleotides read TGTGCCAGCAGTGAACAGGGATACACTGAAGCTTTCTTT.

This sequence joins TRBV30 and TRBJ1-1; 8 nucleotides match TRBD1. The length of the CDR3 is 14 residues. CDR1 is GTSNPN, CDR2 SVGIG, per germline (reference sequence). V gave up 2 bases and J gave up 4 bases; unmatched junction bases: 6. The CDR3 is CAWSRQGLSTEAFF. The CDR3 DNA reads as TGTGCCTGGAGTCGACAGGGGCTTAGCACTGAAGCTTTCTTT.

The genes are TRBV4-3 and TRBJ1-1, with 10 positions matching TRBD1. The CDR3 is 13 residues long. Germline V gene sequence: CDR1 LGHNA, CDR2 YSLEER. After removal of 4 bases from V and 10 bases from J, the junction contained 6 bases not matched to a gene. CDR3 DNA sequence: TGCGCCAGCAGCCCGGGACAGGGGATTTTAGCTTTCTTT. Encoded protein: CASSPGQGILAFF.

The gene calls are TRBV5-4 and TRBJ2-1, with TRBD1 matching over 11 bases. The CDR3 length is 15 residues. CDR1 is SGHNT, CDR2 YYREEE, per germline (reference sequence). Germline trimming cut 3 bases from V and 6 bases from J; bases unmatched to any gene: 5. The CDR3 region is CASSYGTGGFNEQFF. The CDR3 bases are TGTGCCAGCAGCTATGGGACAGGGGGATTCAATGAGCAGTTCTTC.

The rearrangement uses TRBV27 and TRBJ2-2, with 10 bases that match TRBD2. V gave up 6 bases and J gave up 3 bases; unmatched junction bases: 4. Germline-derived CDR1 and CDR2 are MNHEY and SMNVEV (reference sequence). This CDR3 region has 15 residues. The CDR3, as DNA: TGTGCCAGCAGAAGCGGGAGGGCTTACACCGGGGAGCTGTTTTTT. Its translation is CASRSGRAYTGELFF.